The clone carrying this T cell receptor (beta chain) was seen only a few times. The sample originates from a study of T cell changes during pregnancy in multiple sclerosis. From germline, CDR1 is SNHLY and CDR2 FYNNEI. This CDR3 spans 14 amino acids. V shed 7 bases and J 4 bases; nucleotides not matched to a gene: 9. Repertoires were generated with immunoSEQ multiplex PCR, while TCRdb's copy carries only in-frame clones and drops some. This sample has some 42,000 clones; nearly 90% occur once, and the top ten carry around 1%. This material consisted of CD4+ T cells from peripheral blood mononuclear cells, taken after pregnancy. The clonotype was recovered from a female donor with multiple sclerosis, enrolled in a pregnancy study. This chain uses TRBV2 with TRBJ1-2; 7 bases agree with TRBD1. CDR3 loop: CASTIRTGGYGYTF. In DNA form, the CDR3 reads TGTGCCAGCACCATCCGGACAGGAGGCTATGGCTACACCTTC.